A selection of T cell receptor beta chains follows, all from one sample in a study of OX40 agonist ivuxolimab in advanced cancers. TCRdb's table, derived via immunoSEQ multiplex PCR, lists solely in-frame clones and lacks some. The data show around 50,000 clones, with approximately 94% seen just once and approximately 12% held by the top ten. The sample in question was CD4+ or CD8+ T cells sorted from blood, obtained in a trial of the OX40 agonist ivuxolimab. These receptors all come from an adult with an advanced solid tumor such as melanoma, head and neck, liver or kidney cancer. The CDR3 runs from the conserved cysteine through the conserved F or W. The order of the fields is D gene, clone size, J gene, V gene, CDR3 DNA, CDR3 protein. A D gene is named only where the DNA matches it firmly. Clone size is not always given. Where it is, it says once, few, many or a class for expanded clones.

TRBD1,once,TRBJ1-2,TRBV28,TGTGCCAGCAGTATTAACAGGGGGTTTAACTATGGCTACACCTTC,CASSINRGFNYGYTF
TRBD2,NA,TRBJ2-7,TRBV28,TGTGCCAGCATGCAGCGGGGTTCCTACGAGCAGTACTTC,CASMQRGSYEQYF
NA,NA,TRBJ2-2,TRBV27,TGTGCCAGCAGTTTTCTTACGAACACCGGGGAGCTGTTTTTT,CASSFLTNTGELFF
NA,NA,TRBJ2-7,TRBV14,TGTGCCAGCAGCCAAGGGGTCCACGAGCAGTACTTC,CASSQGVHEQYF
NA,NA,TRBJ1-1,TRBV5-4,TGTGCCAGCAGCCCACTTTTAAGTGTCACTGAAGCTTTCTTT,CASSPLLSVTEAFF
NA,NA,TRBJ2-7,TRBV5-6,TGTGCCACCAGAAGGCGGCAGTACTTC,CATRRRQYF
TRBD1,NA,TRBJ2-7,TRBV5-6,TGTGCCAGCAGCCAGGGACAGTCCTACGAGCAGTACTTC,CASSQGQSYEQYF
NA,NA,TRBJ2-7,TRBV27,TGTGCCAGCAGTTTAGCCGGCTCCTACGAGCAGTACTTC,CASSLAGSYEQYF
NA,NA,TRBJ2-7,TRBV11-2,TGTGCCAGCAGCATCAGCGGAGATGTTGCCTACGAGCAGTACTTC,CASSISGDVAYEQYF
NA,once,TRBJ2-3,TRBV28,TGTGCCAGCAGTTTAGGGGCAGGATCTACAGATACGCAGTATTTT,CASSLGAGSTDTQYF
NA,NA,TRBJ1-1,TRBV30,TGTGCCTGGAACAGCTACTCGAACACTGAAGCTTTCTTT,CAWNSYSNTEAFF
NA,NA,TRBJ2-7,TRBV7-9,TGTGCCAGCAGCGACATCTCCGAGCAGTACTTC,CASSDISEQYF
NA,NA,TRBJ1-5,TRBV29-1,TGCAGCTTATTTAGGGGTACCCGTCAGCCCCAGCATTTT,CSLFRGTRQPQHF
NA,NA,TRBJ2-7,TRBV11-2,TGTGCCAGCAGCTTCCCTTCCTACGAGCAGTACTTC,CASSFPSYEQYF
TRBD2,NA,TRBJ2-3,TRBV9,TGTGCCAGCAGCGTAGTCGGATGGCGGGAGAGTAGTACAGATACGCAGTATTTT,CASSVVGWRESSTDTQYF
TRBD1,once,TRBJ2-3,TRBV7-8,TGTGCCAGCAGCCGAGGACAGGGGGCAGGGGATACGCAGTATTTT,CASSRGQGAGDTQYF
NA,NA,TRBJ1-4,TRBV4-1,TGCGCCAGCAGCCTGGGAAGAGGGGGAGCTCCGTCCCTGGGGCCAACTAATGAAAAACTGTTTTTT,CASSLGRGGAPSLGPTNEKLFF
TRBD1,NA,TRBJ2-7,TRBV4-2,TGTGCCAGCAGCCAGTCGAGACAGGGGAACGACGAGCAGTACTTC,CASSQSRQGNDEQYF
NA,NA,TRBJ2-7,TRBV4-1,TGCGCCAGCAGCCATTATGGAGACCAAGACTACGAGCAGTACTTC,CASSHYGDQDYEQYF
NA,NA,TRBJ1-2,TRBV6-5,TGTGCCAGCAGTTACGCGGGACGGCGAGGCTACACCTTC,CASSYAGRRGYTF
TRBD2,NA,TRBJ2-3,TRBV9,TGTGCCAGCAGCCTTCCCCCAGCGGGAGAAGATACGCAGTATTTT,CASSLPPAGEDTQYF
NA,NA,TRBJ2-1,TRBV6-6,TGTGCCAGCAGTTTGACAGAGACCTACAATGAGCAGTTCTTC,CASSLTETYNEQFF
NA,NA,TRBJ2-4,TRBV6-1,TGTGCCAGCAGTGAAGCATGGGGGGCCAAAAACATTCAGTACTTC,CASSEAWGAKNIQYF
TRBD2,once,TRBJ2-7,TRBV6-1,TGTGCCAGCATTCAAGGGAGGGAGAGGGACGAGCAGTACTTC,CASIQGRERDEQYF
TRBD1,once,TRBJ2-1,TRBV5-1,TGCGCCAGCAGCCGGACAGGGGACAATGAGCAGTTCTTC,CASSRTGDNEQFF
TRBD1,NA,TRBJ1-1,TRBV7-9,TGTGCCAGCATCCAGGGGGCAGGTGAAGCTTTCTTT,CASIQGAGEAFF
NA,NA,TRBJ2-5,TRBV5-6,TGTGCCAGCAGCGGGGCTGCGGGAACAGAAGAGACCCAGTACTTC,CASSGAAGTEETQYF
NA,NA,TRBJ2-5,TRBV18,TGTGCCAGCTCACCACTGGCCGGGAAGGAGACCCAGTACTTC,CASSPLAGKETQYF
NA,NA,TRBJ2-7,TRBV27,TGTGCCAGCAGTTTCGGGGACGGCAGCTCCTACGAGCAGTACTTC,CASSFGDGSSYEQYF
TRBD2,NA,TRBJ2-7,TRBV7-9,TGTGCCAGCAGCTCACCTGGGACTAGCGGGACTCACGAGCAGTACTTC,CASSSPGTSGTHEQYF
NA,NA,TRBJ2-1,TRBV5-6,TGTGCCAGCAGCTTGGTATACAATGAGCAGTTCTTC,CASSLVYNEQFF
TRBD2,NA,TRBJ2-7,TRBV19,TGTGCCAGTAGTCCAGGGACTAGAACTTACTTCTACGAGCAGTACTTC,CASSPGTRTYFYEQYF
TRBD1,NA,TRBJ1-2,TRBV30,TGTGCCTGGAGTGTGACAGGGAGTGGCTATGGCTACACCTTC,CAWSVTGSGYGYTF
TRBD2,NA,TRBJ2-7,TRBV11-3,TGTGCCAGCAGCTTAGTTGGTCGGGGACTAGCGGGAGATATTCCAGACTTC,CASSLVGRGLAGDIPDF
TRBD2,NA,TRBJ2-1,TRBV7-8,TGTGCCAGCAGCTCACTAGCGGGAGCCGGCGAGCAGTTCTTC,CASSSLAGAGEQFF
NA,NA,TRBJ2-2,TRBV30,TGTGCCTTAACCGACGGGAACACCGGGGAGCTGTTTTTT,CALTDGNTGELFF
TRBD1,NA,TRBJ1-2,TRBV27,TGTGCCAGCAAAAGGACAGGGAAAAACTATGGCTACACCTTC,CASKRTGKNYGYTF
NA,once,TRBJ2-2,TRBV7-6,TGTGCCAGCAGTCGTGGCACTAGCAACTTGGAGCTGTTTTTT,CASSRGTSNLELFF
NA,NA,TRBJ1-2,TRBV27,TGTGCCACGAGAGGGGGACGAGGCTACACCTTC,CATRGGRGYTF
NA,NA,TRBJ2-5,TRBV7-9,TGTGCCAGCAGCCCTGGGGAGGAGGTCGAGACCCAGTACTTC,CASSPGEEVETQYF
NA,NA,TRBJ2-3,TRBV30,TGTGCCTGGAGTGTATCAGGGAATCCCACAGATACGCAGTATTTT,CAWSVSGNPTDTQYF
NA,NA,TRBJ1-5,TRBV2,TGTGCCAGCAGGTCGGGGTCCGGTCAGCCCCAGCATTTT,CASRSGSGQPQHF
TRBD1,NA,TRBJ2-7,TRBV19,TGTGCCAGTAGCCCCGGACAGGGGGCGACGTACGAGCAGTACTTC,CASSPGQGATYEQYF
TRBD2,NA,TRBJ2-5,TRBV6-5,TGTGCCAGCAGTTATGGGACTAGAGCCGAGACCCAGTACTTC,CASSYGTRAETQYF
TRBD2,NA,TRBJ2-7,TRBV4-3,TGCGCCAGCAGCCACTTAGCGGGAGGCCCCTACGAGCAGTACTTC,CASSHLAGGPYEQYF
TRBD2,NA,TRBJ2-5,TRBV15,TGTGCCACCAGCAATAGCGGGAGGGCCCCAGAGACCCAGTACTTC,CATSNSGRAPETQYF
NA,NA,TRBJ2-7,TRBV9,TGTGCCAGCAGCGTAGGTGGCGAATCCTACGAGCAGTACTTC,CASSVGGESYEQYF
NA,NA,TRBJ2-7,TRBV4-3,TGCGCCAGCAGCCCCGGGGAAGCCTACGAGCAGTACTTC,CASSPGEAYEQYF
TRBD1,NA,TRBJ1-2,TRBV30,TGTGCCTTACAGGGGGCTTGGTATGGCTACACCTTC,CALQGAWYGYTF